The text below deals with one T cell receptor beta chain. Its antigen remains unidentified. No base quality information exists; no much larger clone differs at one position. The record originates from a study of T cell repertoires and HLA-DP antigens listed by TCRdb under 2018. About the full investigation: Using HeLa cells transduced to present allogeneic HLA-DP, the study set up an in vitro model of CD4+ T cell alloreactivity. Of the three donors, two were male and one was female, and their ages ranged from the 18-to-29 age band up to the 60-to-69 age band. On average, approximately 220 ng of DNA went in for sorted CD137+CD4+ samples, versus about 1,200 ng for pre-culture CD4+ samples. The two alloantigens modelled structurally similar versus dissimilar alloantigens, differing from self at one and around ten peptide-binding groove amino acids, respectively.

Magnetic bead negative selection was used to isolate untouched CD4+ T cells from Ficoll-separated PBMC, with an average purity of around 98%. Untouched CD4+ T cells were isolated from Ficoll-separated PBMC with magnetic beads, reaching about 97.7% purity with negligible CD8+ contamination. Donors were three healthy blood donors whose buffy coats supplied peripheral blood mononuclear cells. CMV seronegative status was shared by all three donors. The DNeasy Blood & Tissue Kit was used for extraction of genomic DNA. TCRB sequencing was performed on genomic DNA from sorted CD137+CD4+ cells and pre-culture CD4+ baseline samples from each subject. TCRB CDR3 regions were amplified with the immunoSEQ multiplex PCR using forward primers for 54 TRBV segments and reverse primers for 13 TRBJ segments. For pre-culture CD4+ samples, sequencing was done at deep resolution with a target of about 200,000 T cell genomes. Amplicons were sequenced on an Illumina HiSeq System, producing 87 bp reads covering the CDR3. In the original analysis: PCR and sequencing errors in the reads were corrected, and alignment to IMGT reference sequences was used to define CDR3 regions. Synthetic template pools were used to estimate counts of templates and unique rearrangements. Clonality was computed by subtracting Pielou's evenness from 1. Richness was estimated with the Daley-Smith estimator. Morisita's index was used to measure repertoire overlap. Clones present in cultured samples but not detected in the pre-culture repertoire of the same donor were defined as low-abundance clones. TCRdb obtained this table from immuneACCESS and retained in-frame rearrangements with V and J assigned. These tables miss some clones; where compared with another copy, unresolved V genes account for less than half of the shortfall, and the remainder is unexplained. V and J calls and clone size come straight from that table; D and trimming were deduced from the DNA. This sample holds almost 90,000 clones; around nine tenths were observed only once. Roughly 1.6% of the sample belongs to the ten largest clones.

What the study reported, not specific to this receptor: Sorted CD137+ cells showed similar clonality against both alloantigens, at 0.3 to 0.5, which was much higher than the approximately 0.037 seen in pre-culture samples. Clones undetected before culture had an average cumulative frequency of 36.3% against one allele and approximately 51% against the other. Naive and memory CD4+ repertoires were not analysed separately. The study was limited by having just three donors, by relying on a non-physiological HeLa antigen-presenting system, and by using total CD4+ cells as responders.

The CDR3, cysteine through phenylalanine, is 13 amino acids long. The kept DNA is CDR3 alone, 39 bases in frame from the first base. Trimming leaves V shorter by 4 bases and J shorter by 4 bases, with the junction holding 2 bases beyond the gene matches. CDR1 and CDR2 (LNHDA, SQIVND) derive from the germline V gene (reference sequence). The clonotype originates from a man aged 45-60 years in good health and CMV-seronegative. The chain employs TRBV19 and TRBJ1-1, with TRBD1 identical over 8 junction bases. Sequencing used CD4+ T cells from PBMCs. The DNA reads as follows: TGTGCCAGTAGTACCGACAGGGGCACTGAAGCTTTCTTT. It is translated as CASSTDRGTEAFF.